Below, 10 T cell receptor beta chains from the same sample are listed, as sequenced in a study of spatial heterogeneity in lung cancer. TCRdb ran MiXCR on the 5' RACE reads and lists one entry per CDR3 protein. The sample gives tens of thousands of distinct CDR3 sequences, about 6% of which show up once; 20% to 25% is in the top ten. Time point denoted: blood at routine non-recurrence follow-up after resection. Extraction of whole RNA from tumor, nontumor lung or frozen PBMC preceded unsorted sequencing. The sequencing used PBMCs, collected at follow-up. These TCRs come from a male donor with early-stage non-small cell lung cancer.

In its sample, this clonotype was seen a few times. The chain employs TRBV5-1 and TRBJ2-2, with TRBD2 identical over 7 bases. The CDR3 length is 15 residues. Unmatched junction bases numbered 7, after V lost 7 bases and J lost 1 base. Per germline, CDR1 SGHRS and CDR2 YFSETQ. This CDR3 is CASRLLAENTGELFF. CDR3 DNA: TGCGCCAGCCGCCTCCTAGCGGAGAACACCGGGGAGCTGTTTTTT. The full variable domain, with the rest looked up from reference TRBV5-1 and TRBJ2-2, is KAGVTQTPRYLIKTRGQQVTLSCSPISGHRSVSWYQQTPGQGLQFLFEYFSETQRNKGNFPGRFSGRQFSNSRSEMNVSTLELGDSALYLCASRLLAENTGELFFGEGSRLTVL.

This clonotype was detected ten times or more. The chain joins TRBV20-1 to TRBJ2-1; D perhaps matches TRBD2 (7 bases). Germline CDR1 and CDR2: DFQATT and SNEGSKA (reference sequence). V lost 6 bases, J lost 4 bases, and 25 bases lay in between. The CDR3 consists of 17 residues. CDR3 nucleotide sequence: TGCAGTGCCCCTGGCGCTAGCGGAGGGGGGACTTACAATGAGCAGTTCTTC. Translation: CSAPGASGGGTYNEQFF.

The table lists this clonotype with many counts. The gene calls are TRBV12-3 or TRBV12-4 and TRBJ1-1, with TRBD1 identical over 10 bases. Trimming at V came to 5 bases and at J to 2 bases, leaving 5 bases not matched to a gene. The CDR3 is 15 amino acids. Here the CDR3 DNA reads TGTGCCAGCAGTCGGGACAGGGGAGGAAACACTGAAGCTTTCTTT. Its translation: CASSRDRGGNTEAFF.

There are many counts of this clonotype. The CDR3 reads CASSQGQLSGNTIYF. The CDR3 region has the DNA TGTGCCAGCAGCCAGGGACAGCTCTCTGGAAACACCATATATTTT. The V and J genes are TRBV7-2 and TRBJ1-3; 7 bases match TRBD1. Germline CDR1 and CDR2: SGHTA and FQGNSA. The CDR3 length is 15 residues. V was clipped by 5 bases and J by 0 bases; unmatched bases: 4.

This clonotype was recorded many times. The chain has TRBV12-3 or TRBV12-4 and TRBJ2-1, with D perhaps TRBD2 (6 bases). CDR3 length equals 11 residues. V was cut by 1 base and J by 13 bases, with 8 bases left in between. The CDR3: CASSLGRGQFF. The CDR3 bases are TGTGCCAGCAGTTTAGGGAGGGGCCAGTTCTTC.

The chain links TRBV9 to TRBJ1-1; the D is unclear. CDR1 is SGDLS and CDR2 is YYNGEE in the germline V gene. V dropped 4 bases and J dropped 0 bases, with 10 bases sitting between them. CDR3 length: 14 amino acids. As DNA, the CDR3 is TGTGCCAGCAGCCCCCACCTTATGAACACTGAAGCTTTCTTT. It encodes CASSPHLMNTEAFF.

The sample holds many counts of this clonotype. This sequence joins TRBV27 and TRBJ1-5; D perhaps matches TRBD1 (6 bases). The CDR3 covers 14 residues. V lost 2 bases and J lost 6, with 11 bases in between. Germline CDR1 is MNHEY and CDR2 is SMNVEV (reference sequence). The CDR3, as DNA: TGTGCCAGCAGTTTAGGGGGCGTGGGTCAGCCCCAGCATTTT. Its translation: CASSLGGVGQPQHF.

The chain couples TRBV6-5 to TRBJ2-3; D tentatively fits TRBD1 or TRBD2 (5 bases each). Germline V CDR1 and CDR2: MNHEY, SVGAGI. This CDR3 contains 12 residues. Trimming cost V 2 bases and J 9 bases, with 9 bases left between them. DNA for the CDR3: TGTGCCAGCAGTTACAGGGGAGAAACGCAGTATTTT. Translated, it gives CASSYRGETQYF.

The chain uses TRBV5-1 and TRBJ2-7; 7 bases match TRBD1. J gave up 2 bases and V 4 bases, and 6 bases lay outside the gene matches. Germline V lookup: CDR1 SGHRS, CDR2 YFSETQ. The CDR3 covers 14 residues. The CDR3 here is CASSTGQATYEQYF. In nucleotides, the CDR3 is TGCGCCAGCAGCACTGGACAGGCTACCTACGAGCAGTACTTC.

This clonotype has at least ten counts. The J gene is TRBJ1-6, the V gene TRBV5-4; D is perhaps TRBD1 (5 bases). Germline V gene data show CDR1 as SGHNT and CDR2 as YYREEE (reference sequence). CDR3 size: 15 residues. Trimming took 2 bases from V and 12 from J, leaving 18 bases between them. CDR3 sequence: CASSFDSGPMEPLHF. In nucleotides, the CDR3 is TGTGCCAGCAGCTTTGACAGCGGACCGATGGAACCCCTCCACTTT. Filled out from reference TRBV5-4 and TRBJ1-6, the complete variable domain reads ETGVTQSPTHLIKTRGQQVTLRCSSQSGHNTVSWYQQALGQGPQFIFQYYREEENGRGNFPPRFSGLQFPNYSSELNVNALELDDSALYLCASSFDSGPMEPLHFGNGTRLTVT.